A selection of T cell receptor beta chains follows, all from one sample in a study of early T cells in non-severe SARS-CoV-2 infection. A single record per CDR3 protein comes from TCRdb applying MiXCR to the 5' RACE reads. In the table there are roughly 56,000 distinct CDR3 sequences, roughly a tenth of which are singletons. Source material: whole blood. The receptors stem from an adult who was a healthcare worker with PCR-confirmed SARS-CoV-2 infection or an uninfected control (not recorded which). The conserved cysteine and the conserved F or W are not part of the CDR3 here. D genes are given only for firm matches.

TRBJ2-1 | TRBV10-2 | - | ASRHSGNEQF
TRBJ2-3 | TRBV20-1 | - | SASIRGGADTQY
TRBJ1-1 | TRBV6-5 | - | ASRRGHTEAF
TRBJ2-5 | TRBV5-1 | TRBD2 | ASSSGTTSGETQY
TRBJ2-1 | TRBV7-6 | - | ASSLGVNEQF
TRBJ2-1 | TRBV14 | - | ASSQGGLTGEQF
TRBJ1-5 | TRBV20-1 | - | SARDITVTPYSNQPQH
TRBJ2-3 | TRBV5-1 | - | ASSLGSDTQY
TRBJ1-4 | TRBV12-3/TRBV12-4 | TRBD1 | ASRRGQGTEKLF
TRBJ2-1 | TRBV29-1 | - | SGPGETYNEQF
TRBJ2-1 | TRBV12-3/TRBV12-4 | TRBD2 | ASSLTRELAGGYNEQF
TRBJ2-5 | TRBV11-2 | TRBD1 | ASSFTAIGRGETQY
TRBJ1-1 | TRBV10-2 | - | ASSESKNTEAF
TRBJ2-3 | TRBV5-4 | - | ASSLTPEVTSTDTQY
TRBJ2-1 | TRBV5-4 | - | ASSEGGSFGNEQF
TRBJ2-3 | TRBV5-1 | TRBD1 | ASSEPSTGDDTQY
TRBJ2-2 | TRBV20-1 | - | SARGFGPRTNTGELF
TRBJ2-5 | TRBV3-1 | - | ASTPRGLQETQY
TRBJ2-5 | TRBV2 | TRBD1 | ASSFSVGTAFGETQY
TRBJ1-1 | TRBV29-1 | TRBD1 | SVPRQGAEAF
TRBJ2-5 | TRBV7-9 | - | ASSGGRLVFYNQETQY
TRBJ2-5 | TRBV2 | - | ASSATALRGQETQY
TRBJ2-3 | TRBV12-3/TRBV12-4 | - | ASSSGSGAHGTQY
TRBJ2-5 | TRBV7-6 | - | ASSPFGFQETQY
TRBJ2-1 | TRBV5-1 | TRBD2 | ASSSRGGNEQF
TRBJ2-1 | TRBV6-1 | TRBD1 | ASQPTGHVFEQF
TRBJ1-1 | TRBV6-5 | - | ASIGDGRTEAF
TRBJ2-3 | TRBV7-3 | - | ASSSGFGGSSHDTQY
TRBJ2-6 | TRBV6-1 | TRBD1 | AGRGDRADAGANVLT
TRBJ1-1 | TRBV7-9 | - | ASSSVGPEAF
TRBJ1-5 | TRBV7-2 | - | ASSLGWVYQPQH
TRBJ1-4 | TRBV5-5 | - | ASSLVFVEKLF
TRBJ1-3 | TRBV2 | - | ASSVLAVSGNTIY
TRBJ1-1 | TRBV6-6 | TRBD1 | ASRPRDRGSHTEAF
TRBJ2-6 | TRBV5-4 | - | ASSFRGAGANVLT
TRBJ2-5 | TRBV7-6 | - | ASSLWRGGTKNQETQY
TRBJ2-2 | TRBV6-5 | TRBD1 | ASRGIQGAGELF
TRBJ2-3 | TRBV6-1 | - | ASSRGTLTTDTQY
TRBJ2-2 | TRBV6-1 | - | ASTRTGFTGELF
TRBJ2-2 | TRBV5-4 | TRBD1 | ASSSHRGRYGELF
TRBJ1-1 | TRBV4-1 | - | ASSHTGKTEAF
TRBJ2-3 | TRBV18 | - | ASSPLVGVDTQY